Included here is one TCR beta chain sequence, with context. In the authors' methods: For nucleated cells, counts were estimated from reference gene primer amplification. Sequencing used immunoSEQ multiplex PCR; TCRdb keeps in-frame clones, though not all of them. D and trimming were read from the DNA, whereas the V and J calls and clone size are those reported in that table. The sample carries about 160,000 clones, 60% to 85% recorded once. The data are from a study of blood T cell repertoires in COVID-19. Across the study: There were acute and convalescent COVID-19 samples, and they came from the United States, Italy and Spain. T cells, B-cell-depleted T cells, or PBMCs supplied cDNA or gDNA.

Germline lookup yields CDR1 SGHRS and CDR2 YFSETQ. Trimming removed 0 bases at V and 5 bases at J, with 14 bases between. This CDR3 is 15 amino acids long. Material: peripheral blood. The TCR originated in a man between 65 and 85 years old with acute or convalescent COVID-19. The V call is TRBV5-1, the J call TRBJ1-1; the D is unclear. CDR3 protein: CASSLDGGLGTEAFF. The CDR3 bases are TGCGCCAGCAGCTTGGATGGAGGGCTGGGTACTGAAGCTTTCTTT.